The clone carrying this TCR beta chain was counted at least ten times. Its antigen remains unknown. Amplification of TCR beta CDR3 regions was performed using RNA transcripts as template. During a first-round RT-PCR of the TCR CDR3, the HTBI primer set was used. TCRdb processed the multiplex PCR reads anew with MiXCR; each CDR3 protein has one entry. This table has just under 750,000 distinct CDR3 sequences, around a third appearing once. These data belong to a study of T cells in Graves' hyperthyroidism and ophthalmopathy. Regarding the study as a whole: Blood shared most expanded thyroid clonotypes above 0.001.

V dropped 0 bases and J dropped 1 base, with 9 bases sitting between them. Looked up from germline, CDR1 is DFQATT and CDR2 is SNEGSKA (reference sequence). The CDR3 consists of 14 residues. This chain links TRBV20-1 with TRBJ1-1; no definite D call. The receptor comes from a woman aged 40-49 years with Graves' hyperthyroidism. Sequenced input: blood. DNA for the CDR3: TGCAGTGCTAGAGATCGAACGAAGAACACTGAAGCTTTCTTT. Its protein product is CSARDRTKNTEAFF.